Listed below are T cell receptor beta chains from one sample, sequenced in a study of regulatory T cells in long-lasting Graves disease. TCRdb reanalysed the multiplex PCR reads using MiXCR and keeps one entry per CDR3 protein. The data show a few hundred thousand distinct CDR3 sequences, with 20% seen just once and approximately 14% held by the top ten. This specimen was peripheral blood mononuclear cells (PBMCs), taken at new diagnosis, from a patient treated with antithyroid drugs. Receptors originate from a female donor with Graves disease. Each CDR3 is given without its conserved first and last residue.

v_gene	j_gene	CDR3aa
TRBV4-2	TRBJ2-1	ASSHIAGHSYNEQF
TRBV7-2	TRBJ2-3	ASSLDAGGATDTQY
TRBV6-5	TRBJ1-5	ASSYIDALQPQH
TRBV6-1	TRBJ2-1	ASSEYGGFSYNEQF
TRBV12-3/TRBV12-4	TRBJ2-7	ASGEAGRGLEQY
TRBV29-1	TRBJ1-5	SVGGGSYSNQPQH
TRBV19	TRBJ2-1	ASSIWLGTGVLNNEQF
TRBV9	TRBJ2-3	ASSVATGAGPDTQY
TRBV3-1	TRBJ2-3	ASSQDVPGTGRTDTQY
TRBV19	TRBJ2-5	ASSRAYQETQY
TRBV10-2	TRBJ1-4	ASSESFGEKLF
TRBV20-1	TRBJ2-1	SARVASGDYNEQF
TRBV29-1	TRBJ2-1	SAGTGSLDEQF
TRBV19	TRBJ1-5	ASSNQGLHSNQPQH
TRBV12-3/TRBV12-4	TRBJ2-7	ASSSSRDRNYEQY
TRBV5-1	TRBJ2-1	ASSLVSGVNEQF
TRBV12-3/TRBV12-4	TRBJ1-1	ASSEGGGSTEAF
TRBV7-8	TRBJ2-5	ASSLRLAGATQETQY
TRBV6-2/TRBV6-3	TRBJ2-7	ASSLTGGREQY
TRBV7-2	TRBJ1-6	SSRAGTGNSPLH
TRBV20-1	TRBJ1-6	SARDMQGVQNSPLH
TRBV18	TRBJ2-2	ASSQDDTGELF
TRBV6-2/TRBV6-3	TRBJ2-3	ASSYGTGAPDTQY
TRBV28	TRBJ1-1	ASSLFGTRVRAF
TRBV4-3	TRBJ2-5	ASSQDTSGGETQY
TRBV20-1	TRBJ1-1	SARDNRGTREAF
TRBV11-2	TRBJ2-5	ASSLTTGWGIAETQY
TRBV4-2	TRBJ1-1	ASSQDAAGGFTEAF
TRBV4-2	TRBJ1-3	ASSRDRGGGNTIY
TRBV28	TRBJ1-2	AAKMGQGASGGYT
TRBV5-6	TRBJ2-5	ASSLGPKETQY
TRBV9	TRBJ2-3	ASSRTGTGTDTQY
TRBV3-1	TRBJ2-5	ASSPRRSGGETQY
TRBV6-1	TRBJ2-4	ASSRTFGYKNIQY
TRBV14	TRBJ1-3	ASSQDGDRGNTIY
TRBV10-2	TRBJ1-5	ASGGLQGSQPQH
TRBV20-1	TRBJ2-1	SAARGLQEQF
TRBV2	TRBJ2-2	ASSLPGELF
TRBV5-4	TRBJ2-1	ASSFPDPNEQF
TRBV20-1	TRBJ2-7	SATHGLAGNVEQY
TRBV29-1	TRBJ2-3	SVDRGSRTDTQY
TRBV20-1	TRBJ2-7	SARKGGVPPYEQY
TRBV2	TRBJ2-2	ASGDNTGELF
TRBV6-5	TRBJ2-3	ASSSGFSTDTQY
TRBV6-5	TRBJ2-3	ASSYQGLDTQY
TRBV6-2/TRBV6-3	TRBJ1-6	ASSYVADNSPLH
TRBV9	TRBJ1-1	ASSVDPGTTEAF
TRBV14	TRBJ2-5	ASRTDQETQY
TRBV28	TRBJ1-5	ASRPGQGENQPQH
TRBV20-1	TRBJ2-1	SATLGELIPDEQF
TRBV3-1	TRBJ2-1	ASSYRTVYNEQF
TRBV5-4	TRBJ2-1	ASSLGLAAGGGYEQF
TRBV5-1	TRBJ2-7	ASRRGLGTQEQY
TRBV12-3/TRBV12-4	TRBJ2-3	ASTGSSGSFTQY
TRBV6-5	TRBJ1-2	ASSYGDRAEGYT
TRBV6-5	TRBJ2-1	ASSYSGLAGEMNEQF
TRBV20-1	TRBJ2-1	SASWPSGRARSYNEQF
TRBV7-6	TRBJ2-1	ASGLDWGPKTNEQF
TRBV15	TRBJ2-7	ATSRDIPKTSGRVYEQY
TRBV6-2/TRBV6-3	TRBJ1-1	ASSYAGQMNTEAF